Below, 20 T cell receptor beta chains from the same sample are listed, as sequenced in a study of tumor-infiltrating lymphocytes in primary liver carcinoma. RNA was extracted from whole blood without cell sorting, alongside germline DNA. Using a constant-region primer together with ProtoScript II reverse transcriptase, TCR beta cDNA was made from around 500 ng of total RNA. The TCR beta library was amplified through three nested multiplex PCR rounds in a modified ARM-PCR procedure. The two initial PCR rounds, nine to eleven cycles each, used TRBV1-TRBV30 forward and C-beta reverse primers. TCRdb analysed the multiplex PCR reads with MiXCR anew, one entry per CDR3 protein. The sample lists more than 150,000 distinct CDR3 sequences; roughly 60% were seen once. Material for sequencing was peripheral blood. These receptors came from a man aged 40-50 years with primary liver carcinoma and hepatitis B virus infection.

This clonotype has just a few counts. The chain uses TRBV6-5 and TRBJ1-6, with D possibly TRBD1 on 5 matching bases. V was trimmed by 2 bases and J by 7 bases, leaving 9 bases between them. CDR3 length: 14 residues. CDR1 is MNHEY and CDR2 is SVGAGI in the germline V gene. The CDR3 loop is CASSYGGVNSPLHF. The CDR3 bases are TGTGCCAGCAGTTACGGGGGGGTGAATTCACCCCTCCACTTT.

The genes are TRBV7-4 and TRBJ2-1, with 7 bases identical to TRBD2. The junction had 7 bases not matched to a gene; V was cut back by 4 bases and J by 1 base. The CDR3 totals 16 residues. Germline CDR1 reads SGHVT; CDR2 reads SQSDAQ. The CDR3, as DNA: TGTGCCAGCAGCTCCTACGAGGGAGGGTCCTACAATGAGCAGTTCTTC. This translates into CASSSYEGGSYNEQFF.

The V call is TRBV6-5, the J call TRBJ1-4; 8 bases are a match to TRBD1. Trimming at V came to 2 bases and at J to 3 bases, leaving 5 bases not matched to a gene. CDR1 MNHEY and CDR2 SVGAGI come from the germline V gene. The CDR3 is 16 amino acids. Here the CDR3 reads CASSYVGRGPNEKLFF. The CDR3 nucleotides read TGTGCCAGCAGTTACGTAGGCAGGGGGCCTAATGAAAAACTGTTTTTT.

This chain connects TRBV20-1 to TRBJ2-2; TRBD1 matches at 9 bases. The germline gives CDR1 DFQATT, CDR2 SNEGSKA (reference sequence). The CDR3 contains 14 residues. CDR3 bases: TGCAGCACGGGACAGGGACCTCATAGCGGGGAGCTGTTTTTT. Its translation is CSTGQGPHSGELFF.

Notes on this clonotype: A read error is possible here, since a much larger clone lies one base away. V and J are TRBV11-1 and TRBJ2-7; possibly TRBD2 for D (5 bases). The CDR3 runs to 14 residues. CDR1 and CDR2 (germline): SGHAT, FQDESV (reference sequence). V was pared by 5 bases and J by 7 bases, with 18 bases between. Written as DNA, the CDR3 is TGTGCCAGCAGCCCCATGAGGGTCGACGATGAGCAGTACTTC. This sequence encodes CASSPMRVDDEQYF.

This clonotype was picked up one time. The chain is built from TRBV21-1 and TRBJ2-1; the table's D call, TRBD2, has no DNA check behind it. TRBV21-1 has pseudogene status. The CDR3 sequence is 18 residues long. Here the CDR3 reads CASSTRGSGSFSGNEQFF. The CDR3 DNA sequence: TGTGCCAGTAGCACCCGGGGTAGCGGGAGTTTTAGCGGCAATGAGCAGTTCTTC.

The V gene is TRBV4-1, the J gene TRBJ2-7, with 7 bases matching TRBD2. Trimming took 5 bases from V and 1 from J; bases not matched to a gene: 8. Germline V gene lookup returns CDR1 MGHRA and CDR2 YSYEKL. The CDR3 consists of 15 residues. Written as DNA, the CDR3 is TGCGCCAGCAGCGCGCCGACTAGCAGATCCTACGAGCAGTACTTC. Amino acids: CASSAPTSRSYEQYF.

With respect to this clonotype: At one of its ends the junction is not consistent with the germline gene, which may arise from a read error. The chain recombines TRBV11-2 with TRBJ2-2, with 8 bases matching TRBD2. Germline values: CDR1 SGHAT, CDR2 FQNNGV. The CDR3 extends over 16 amino acids. The CDR3 DNA reads as TGTGCCTGCAGCTCCGGGACTAGGGGGGCTACCGGGGAGCTGTTTTTT. Translated, it gives CACSSGTRGATGELFF.

Note on this clonotype: Just one base apart from a much larger clone, this may be a read error. The chain uses TRBV11-2 and TRBJ2-5; 7 bases are shared with TRBD1. CDR1 is SGHAT and CDR2 is FQNNGV in the germline V gene. The CDR3 runs 15 residues. The CDR3, as DNA: TGTGCCAGCAGCCCAGGGACAGTCGGCCAAGAGGCCCAGTACTTC. Translating gives CASSPGTVGQEAQYF.

Comment on this clonotype: At one of its ends the junction is not consistent with the germline gene, which may arise from a read error. The rearrangement links TRBV14 to TRBJ2-1, with TRBD2 matching 10 bases. The germline gives CDR1 SGHDN, CDR2 FVKESK. CDR3 length: 15 residues. As DNA, the CDR3 is TGTCCCAGCAGCCAAGTAGCGGGAGGTAGTGGTGAGCAGTTCTTC. Protein sequence: CPSSQVAGGSGEQFF.

Comment on this clonotype: This may be a read error, as it is one base from a much larger clone. V gene TRBV6-1 combines with J gene TRBJ2-3; perhaps TRBD1 as D (5 bases). The CDR3 length is 15 residues. CDR1 and CDR2 (germline): MNHNS, SASEGT. The CDR3 loop is CVSSEGAASTDTQYF. In nucleotides, the CDR3 is TGTGTCAGCAGTGAAGGGGCAGCGAGCACAGATACGCAGTATTTT.

The table lists this clonotype with a few counts. V usage is TRBV7-9 and J usage is TRBJ2-5, with TRBD2 identical over 10 bases. Germline V gives CDR1 SEHNR, CDR2 FQNEAQ (reference sequence). The J segment lost 3 bases and the V segment lost 10 bases, leaving 2 bases of the junction unmatched. The CDR3 spans 12 residues. CDR3 protein: CAILAGEETQYF. The CDR3 nucleotides are TGTGCCATCCTAGCGGGAGAAGAGACCCAGTACTTC.

Notes on this clonotype: A much more abundant neighbour one base away suggests this may be a read error. The chain joins TRBV11-3 to TRBJ2-1; a possible D gene is TRBD2 (5 bases). The germline V gene encodes CDR1 SGHNT and CDR2 YENEEA. Trimming pared 2 bases from V and 9 bases from J, leaving 14 bases between. This CDR3 spans 14 amino acids. Written as DNA, the CDR3 is TGTGCCAGCAGCTTATTGGCTAGCTCCGGTGAGCAGTTCTTC. This gives the protein CASSLLASSGEQFF.

Regarding this clonotype: The junction does not match germline at one end; this may be a read error. The gene calls are TRBV4-1 and TRBJ2-5, with D possibly being TRBD2 (6 bases). CDR3 length: 16 amino acids. Germline V lookup: CDR1 MGHRA, CDR2 YSYEKL. CDR3 bases: TGCGCCAGCAGCCGCACTACCGGTCCTTGGGGGGAGACCCAGTATTTC. Its protein is CASSRTTGPWGETQYF.

Comment on this clonotype: Mismatch with germline at one junction end may stem from a read error. J is TRBJ1-2 and V is TRBV4-1, with D hard to call. The CDR3 spans 13 residues. CDR1 and CDR2 (germline): MGHRA, YSYEKL. The CDR3 loop reads CASSQETGNGYTF. The CDR3 DNA sequence: TGTGCCAGCAGCCAAGAAACGGGTAATGGCTACACCTTC.

This clonotype has just a few counts. Being one base from a much bigger clone, this may be a read error. This chain connects TRBV11-2 to TRBJ2-5, with D perhaps matching TRBD2 (5 bases). The CDR3 has 14 residues. Germline loops: CDR1 SGHAT, CDR2 FQNNGV. The CDR3 DNA reads TGTGTCAGCAGCTCTGGACTGAACCAAGAGACCCAGTACTTC. This translates into CVSSSGLNQETQYF.

This clonotype has a count of ten or more. The rearrangement uses TRBV11-2 and TRBJ2-7; 9 bases line up with TRBD1. Germline V CDR1 and CDR2: SGHAT, FQNNGV. Trimming removed 0 bases from V and 2 bases from J; junction bases left unmatched: 8. The CDR3 is 17 residues long. The chain's CDR3 is CASSLDLRQGDTYEQYF. The CDR3 DNA reads TGTGCCAGCAGCTTAGATCTTAGACAGGGGGATACCTACGAGCAGTACTTC.

This clonotype has just one count. The chain employs TRBV14 and TRBJ2-7; D possibly corresponds to TRBD2 (5 bases). Germline CDR1 reads SGHDN; CDR2 reads FVKESK. V was shortened by 0 bases and J by 0 bases, with 15 bases between the two germline ends. This CDR3 spans 17 amino acids. This CDR3 reads CASSQDPSPGYSYEQYF. CDR3 nucleotides: TGTGCCAGCAGCCAAGATCCATCCCCGGGGTACTCCTACGAGCAGTACTTC. Supplemented by reference TRBV14 and TRBJ2-7, the full variable domain reads EAGVTQFPSHSVIEKGQTVTLRCDPISGHDNLYWYRRVMGKEIKFLLHFVKESKQDESGMPNNRFLAERTGGTYSTLKVQPAELEDSGVYFCASSQDPSPGYSYEQYFGPGTRLTVT.

A word on this clonotype: At one end, the junction sequence differs from germline, possibly due to a read error. J is TRBJ2-1 and V is TRBV29-1; D call uncertain. This CDR3 region has 15 residues. The V gene's germline CDR1 is SQVTM and CDR2 ANQGSEA. The CDR3 DNA reads TGCATCGTGGTGCCTCCTTCCAGCTCCTACAATGTGCAGTTCTTC. Encoded protein: CIVVPPSSSYNVQFF.

On this clonotype: A much larger clone differs from this one at a single base, so this may be a read error. The chain has TRBV29-1 and TRBJ2-1, with 12 bases fitting TRBD2. The junction had 6 bases not matched to a gene; V was cut back by 8 bases and J by 1 base. Germline values: CDR1 SQVTM, CDR2 ANQGSEA. The CDR3 is 15 residues long. As DNA, the CDR3 is TGCAGCCTGGATGGGACTAGCGGGTCCTACAATGAGCAGTTCTTC. It encodes CSLDGTSGSYNEQFF.